Included here is one T cell receptor (beta chain) sequence, with context. Its antigen remains unknown. A read error may produce the germline difference seen at one junction end. The CDR3 sequence is 16 residues long. Germline V lookup: CDR1 MGHRA, CDR2 YSYEKL. These data originate in a study of neoadjuvant nivolumab and ipilimumab in lung cancer. Study-wide background: Patients got nivolumab 3 mg/kg on days 1, 15 and 29; combination added ipilimumab 1 mg/kg day 1. Broader study findings: Pathologic regression was not significantly tied to TCR clonality. Compared with tumor-adjacent uninvolved lung, resected tumors showed greater richness and clonality.

The protocol was immunoSEQ multiplex PCR, while the TCRdb copy is restricted to in-frame clones and leaves out a portion. The sample consists of about 26,000 clones, approximately 80% of them appearing once. V is TRBV4-1 and J is TRBJ1-5; D gene unclear. Material: peripheral blood, obtained before neoadjuvant nivolumab, alone or with ipilimumab. The source of this sequence is an adult with non-small cell lung cancer. Written as DNA, the CDR3 is TGCGCCAGCAGACAAGAGGCAGCCCGACGGGATCAGCCCCAGCATTTT. This codes for CASRQEAARRDQPQHF.